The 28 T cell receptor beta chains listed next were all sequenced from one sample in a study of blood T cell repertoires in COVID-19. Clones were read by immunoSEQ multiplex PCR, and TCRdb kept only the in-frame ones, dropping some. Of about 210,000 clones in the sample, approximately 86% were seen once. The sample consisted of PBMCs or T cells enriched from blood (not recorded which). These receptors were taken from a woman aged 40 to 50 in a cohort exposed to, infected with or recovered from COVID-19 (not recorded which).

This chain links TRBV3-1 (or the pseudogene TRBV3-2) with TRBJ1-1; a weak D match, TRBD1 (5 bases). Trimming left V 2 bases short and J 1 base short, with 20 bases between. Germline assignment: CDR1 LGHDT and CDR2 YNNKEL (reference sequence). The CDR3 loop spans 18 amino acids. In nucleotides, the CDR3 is TGTGCCAGCAGCCAAAATCTGCAGGGTAGGGTTCCGAACACTGAAGCTTTCTTT. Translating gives CASSQNLQGRVPNTEAFF.

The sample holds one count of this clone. The CDR3 coding sequence is TGTGCCTGGAGTGCAGCGGGAGCGGGGAGCACAGATACGCAGTATTTT. This gives the protein CAWSAAGAGSTDTQYF. The chain is built from TRBV30 and TRBJ2-3; 8 nucleotides align to TRBD2. Germline V lookup: CDR1 GTSNPN, CDR2 SVGIG (reference sequence). With V trimmed by 1 base and J by 0 bases, 6 bases remained unmatched. This CDR3 is 16 amino acids long. Looking up the rest from reference TRBV30 and TRBJ2-3 gives the full variable domain: SQTIHQWPATLVQPVGSPLSLECTVEGTSNPNLYWYRQAAGRGLQLLFYSVGIGQISSEVPQNLSASRPQDRQFILSSKKLLLSDSGFYLCAWSAAGAGSTDTQYFGPGTRLTVL.

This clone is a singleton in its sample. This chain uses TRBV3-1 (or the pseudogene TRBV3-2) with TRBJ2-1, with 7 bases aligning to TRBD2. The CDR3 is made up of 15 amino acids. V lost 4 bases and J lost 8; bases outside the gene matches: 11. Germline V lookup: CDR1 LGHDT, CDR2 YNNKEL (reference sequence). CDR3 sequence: CASSRSGGSKDEQFF. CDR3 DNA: TGTGCCAGCAGCCGCTCGGGCGGGAGCAAGGATGAGCAGTTCTTC.

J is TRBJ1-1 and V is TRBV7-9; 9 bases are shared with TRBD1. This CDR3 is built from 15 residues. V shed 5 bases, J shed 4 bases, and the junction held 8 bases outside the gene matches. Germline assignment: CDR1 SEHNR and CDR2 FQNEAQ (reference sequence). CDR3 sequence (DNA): TGTGCCAGCAGCCCGAGGACAGGGGCGGGCACTGAAGCTTTCTTT. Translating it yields CASSPRTGAGTEAFF.

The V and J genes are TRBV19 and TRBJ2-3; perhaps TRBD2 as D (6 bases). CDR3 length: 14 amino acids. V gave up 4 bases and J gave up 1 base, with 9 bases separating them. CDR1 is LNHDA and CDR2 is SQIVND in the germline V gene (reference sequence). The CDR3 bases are TGTGCCAGTAGTAGTTGGGGGGGCACAGATACGCAGTATTTT. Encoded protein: CASSSWGGTDTQYF.

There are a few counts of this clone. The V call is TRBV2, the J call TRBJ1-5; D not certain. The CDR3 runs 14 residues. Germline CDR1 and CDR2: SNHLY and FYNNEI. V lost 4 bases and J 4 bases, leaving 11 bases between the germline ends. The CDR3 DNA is TGTGCCAGCAGTGTCGAACGGGGAAATCAGCCCCAGCATTTT. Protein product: CASSVERGNQPQHF.

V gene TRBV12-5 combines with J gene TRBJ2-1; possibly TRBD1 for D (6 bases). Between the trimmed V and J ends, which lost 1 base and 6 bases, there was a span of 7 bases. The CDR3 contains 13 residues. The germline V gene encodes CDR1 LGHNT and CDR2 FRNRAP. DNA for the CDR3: TGTGCTAGTGGTTTGGGACAGGTCAATGAGCAGTTCTTC. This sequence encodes CASGLGQVNEQFF.

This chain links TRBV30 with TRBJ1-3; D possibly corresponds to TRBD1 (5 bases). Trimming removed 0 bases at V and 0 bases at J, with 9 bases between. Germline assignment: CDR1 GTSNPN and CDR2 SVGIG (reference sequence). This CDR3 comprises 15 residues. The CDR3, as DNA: TGTGCCTGGAGTGTACTGGGGGGCTCTGGAAACACCATATATTTT. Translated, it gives CAWSVLGGSGNTIYF.

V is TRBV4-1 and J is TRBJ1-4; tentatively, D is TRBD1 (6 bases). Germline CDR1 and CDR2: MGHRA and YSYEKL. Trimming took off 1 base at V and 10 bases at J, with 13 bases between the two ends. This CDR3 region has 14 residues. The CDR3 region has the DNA TGCGCCAGCAGCCAAGTACAGGGTGAGGGAAAACTGTTTTTT. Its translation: CASSQVQGEGKLFF.

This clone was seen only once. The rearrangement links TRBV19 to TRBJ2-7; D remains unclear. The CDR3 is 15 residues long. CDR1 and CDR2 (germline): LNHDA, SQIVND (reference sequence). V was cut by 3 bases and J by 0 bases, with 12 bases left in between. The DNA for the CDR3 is TGTGCCAGTAGTATGGGTTTGACTTTCTCCTACGAGCAGTACTTC. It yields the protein CASSMGLTFSYEQYF.

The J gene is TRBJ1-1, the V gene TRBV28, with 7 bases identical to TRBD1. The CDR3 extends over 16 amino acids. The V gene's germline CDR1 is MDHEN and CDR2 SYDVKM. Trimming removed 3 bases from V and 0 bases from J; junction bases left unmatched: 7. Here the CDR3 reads CASSLSWDRVNTEAFF. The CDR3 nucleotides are TGTGCCAGCAGTTTGTCCTGGGACAGAGTGAACACTGAAGCTTTCTTT. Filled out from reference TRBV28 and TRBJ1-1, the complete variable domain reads DVKVTQSSRYLVKRTGEKVFLECVQDMDHENMFWYRQDPGLGLRLIYFSYDVKMKEKGDIPEGYSVSREKKERFSLILESASTNQTSMYLCASSLSWDRVNTEAFFGQGTRLTVV.

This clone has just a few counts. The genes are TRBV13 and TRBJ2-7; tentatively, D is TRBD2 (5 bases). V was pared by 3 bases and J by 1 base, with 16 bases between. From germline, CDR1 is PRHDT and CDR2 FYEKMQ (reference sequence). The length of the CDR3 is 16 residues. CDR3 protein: CASSLAGSTKSYEQYF. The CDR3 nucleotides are TGTGCCAGCAGCTTGGCGGGTTCCACCAAATCCTACGAGCAGTACTTC.

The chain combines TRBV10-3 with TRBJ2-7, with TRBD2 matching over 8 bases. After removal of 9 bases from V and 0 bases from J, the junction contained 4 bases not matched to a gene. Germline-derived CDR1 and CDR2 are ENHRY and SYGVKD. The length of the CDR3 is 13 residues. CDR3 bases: TGTGCCATGAGGCGGGGGGACTCCTACGAGCAGTACTTC. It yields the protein CAMRRGDSYEQYF.

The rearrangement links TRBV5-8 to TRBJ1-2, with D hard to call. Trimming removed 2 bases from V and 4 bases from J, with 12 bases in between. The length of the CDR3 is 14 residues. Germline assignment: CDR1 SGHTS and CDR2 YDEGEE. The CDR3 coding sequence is TGTGCCAGCAGCTTCACACGTTCCGCCTATGGCTACACCTTC. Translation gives CASSFTRSAYGYTF.

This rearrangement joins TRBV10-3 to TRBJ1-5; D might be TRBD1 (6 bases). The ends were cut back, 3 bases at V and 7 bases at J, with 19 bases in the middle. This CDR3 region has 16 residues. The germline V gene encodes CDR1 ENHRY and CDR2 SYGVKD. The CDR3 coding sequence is TGTGCCATCAGTGATCTAAAGCAGGGGTCGGGGCAGCCCCAGCATTTT. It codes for CAISDLKQGSGQPQHF.

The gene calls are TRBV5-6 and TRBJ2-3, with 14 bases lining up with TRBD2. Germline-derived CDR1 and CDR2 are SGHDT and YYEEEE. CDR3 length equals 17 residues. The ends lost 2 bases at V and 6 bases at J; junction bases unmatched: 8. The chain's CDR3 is CASSLNRLAGGRDTQYF. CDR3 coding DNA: TGTGCCAGCAGCTTAAACCGACTAGCGGGGGGGCGGGATACGCAGTATTTT.

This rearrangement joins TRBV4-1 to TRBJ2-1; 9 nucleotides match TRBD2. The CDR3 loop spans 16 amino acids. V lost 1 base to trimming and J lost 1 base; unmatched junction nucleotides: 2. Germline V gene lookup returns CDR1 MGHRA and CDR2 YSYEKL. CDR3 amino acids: CASSQVAGGSYNEQFF. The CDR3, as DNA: TGCGCCAGCAGCCAAGTTGCGGGAGGGTCCTACAATGAGCAGTTCTTC.

The CDR3 is CAWSQNTPGQSNSPLHF. The DNA of the CDR3 is TGTGCCTGGAGTCAAAACACACCGGGACAGTCCAATTCACCCCTCCACTTT. This chain uses TRBV30 with TRBJ1-6; 7 nucleotides agree with TRBD1. V was pared by 2 bases and J by 7 bases, with 14 bases of the junction left unmatched. CDR1 is GTSNPN, CDR2 SVGIG, per germline (reference sequence). The CDR3 loop spans 17 amino acids.

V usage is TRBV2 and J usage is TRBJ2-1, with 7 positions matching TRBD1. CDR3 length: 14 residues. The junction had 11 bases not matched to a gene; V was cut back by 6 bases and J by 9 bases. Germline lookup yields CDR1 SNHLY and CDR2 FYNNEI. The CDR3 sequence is CASSGQVIYGEQFF. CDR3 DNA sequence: TGTGCCAGCAGCGGACAGGTTATCTATGGTGAGCAGTTCTTC.

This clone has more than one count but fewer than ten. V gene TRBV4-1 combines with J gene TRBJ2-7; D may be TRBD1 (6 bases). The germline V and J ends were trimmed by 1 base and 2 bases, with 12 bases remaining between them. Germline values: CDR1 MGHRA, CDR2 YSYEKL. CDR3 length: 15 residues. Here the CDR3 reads CASSQVVGQTYEQYF. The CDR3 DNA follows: TGCGCCAGCAGCCAAGTTGTTGGACAGACCTACGAGCAGTACTTC.

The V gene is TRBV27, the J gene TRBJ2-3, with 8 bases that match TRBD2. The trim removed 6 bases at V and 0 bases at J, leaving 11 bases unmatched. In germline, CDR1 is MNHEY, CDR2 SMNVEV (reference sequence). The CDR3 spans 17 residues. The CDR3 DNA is TGTGCCAGCAGCCCTCCTAACGGGGGGGCTAGCACAGATACGCAGTATTTT. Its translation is CASSPPNGGASTDTQYF.

DNA of the CDR3: TGTGCCATCAGGGTCGACGGGGGGGCTTACAATGAGCAGTTCTTC. Protein product: CAIRVDGGAYNEQFF. This chain uses TRBV10-3 with TRBJ2-1, with 8 positions matching TRBD2. This CDR3 comprises 15 residues. V gave up 6 bases and J gave up 4 bases; unmatched junction bases: 8. CDR1 ENHRY and CDR2 SYGVKD come from the germline V gene.

CDR3 in amino acids: CASSIVGLYGYTF. The CDR3 DNA sequence: TGTGCCAGTAGTATTGTGGGGCTCTATGGCTACACCTTC. This sequence joins TRBV19 and TRBJ1-2; possibly TRBD1 for D (5 bases). The V and J ends lost 3 bases and 4 bases respectively, with 9 bases between them. The CDR3 spans 13 residues. Germline V gives CDR1 LNHDA, CDR2 SQIVND (reference sequence).

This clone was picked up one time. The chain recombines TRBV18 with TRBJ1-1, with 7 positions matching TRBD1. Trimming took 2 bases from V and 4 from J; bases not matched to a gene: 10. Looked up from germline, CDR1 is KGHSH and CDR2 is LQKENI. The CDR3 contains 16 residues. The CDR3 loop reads CASSPTGTAYPTEAFF. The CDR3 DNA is TGTGCCAGCTCACCAACCGGGACAGCATACCCCACTGAAGCTTTCTTT.

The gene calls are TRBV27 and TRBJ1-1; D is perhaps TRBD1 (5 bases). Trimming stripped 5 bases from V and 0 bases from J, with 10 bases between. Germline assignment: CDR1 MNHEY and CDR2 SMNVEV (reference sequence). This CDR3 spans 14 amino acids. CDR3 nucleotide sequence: TGTGCCAGCAGTCCGGGACTGATGAACACTGAAGCTTTCTTT. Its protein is CASSPGLMNTEAFF.

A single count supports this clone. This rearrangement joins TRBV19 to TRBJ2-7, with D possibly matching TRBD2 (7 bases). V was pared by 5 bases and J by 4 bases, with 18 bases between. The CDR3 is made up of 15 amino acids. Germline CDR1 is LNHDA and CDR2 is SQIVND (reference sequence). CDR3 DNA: TGTGCCAGTAGTCTTTCATCGGGGGGCCTATACGAGCAGTACTTC. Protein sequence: CASSLSSGGLYEQYF.

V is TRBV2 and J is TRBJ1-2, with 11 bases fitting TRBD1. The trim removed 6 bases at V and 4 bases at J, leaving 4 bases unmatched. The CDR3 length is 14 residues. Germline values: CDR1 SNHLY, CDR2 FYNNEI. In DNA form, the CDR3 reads TGTGCCAGCAGCGGGACAGGGGGAGTCTATGGCTACACCTTC. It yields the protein CASSGTGGVYGYTF.

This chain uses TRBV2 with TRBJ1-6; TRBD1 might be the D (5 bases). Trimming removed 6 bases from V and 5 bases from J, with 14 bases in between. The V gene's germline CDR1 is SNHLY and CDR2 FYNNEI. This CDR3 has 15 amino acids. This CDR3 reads CASRSGPGDNSPLHF. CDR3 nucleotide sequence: TGTGCCAGCAGGTCTGGGCCGGGGGATAATTCACCCCTCCACTTT.